This TCR beta chain was sequenced in a study of T-cell memory formation after mild COVID-19. Germline CDR1 is MNHNY and CDR2 is SVGAGI (reference sequence). The CDR3 covers 17 residues. V dropped 3 bases and J dropped 1 base, with 15 bases sitting between them. TCRdb redid the calling of the 5' RACE reads with MiXCR, one entry per CDR3 protein. The data show more than 75,000 distinct CDR3 sequences, with about 15% seen just once and about a third held by the top ten. This TCR derives from an adult woman who had mild COVID-19 (a few samples of this study predate the infection). Cell type and time point are not known. The sequenced sample was PBMCs or a T cell subset sorted from them (not recorded which). The chain couples TRBV6-6 to TRBJ2-2, with D possibly TRBD1 on 6 matching bases. CDR3 nucleotide sequence: TGTGCCAGCAGTTATGGAGGAGAGACAGGGAACACCGGGGAGCTGTTTTTT. Translation gives CASSYGGETGNTGELFF.